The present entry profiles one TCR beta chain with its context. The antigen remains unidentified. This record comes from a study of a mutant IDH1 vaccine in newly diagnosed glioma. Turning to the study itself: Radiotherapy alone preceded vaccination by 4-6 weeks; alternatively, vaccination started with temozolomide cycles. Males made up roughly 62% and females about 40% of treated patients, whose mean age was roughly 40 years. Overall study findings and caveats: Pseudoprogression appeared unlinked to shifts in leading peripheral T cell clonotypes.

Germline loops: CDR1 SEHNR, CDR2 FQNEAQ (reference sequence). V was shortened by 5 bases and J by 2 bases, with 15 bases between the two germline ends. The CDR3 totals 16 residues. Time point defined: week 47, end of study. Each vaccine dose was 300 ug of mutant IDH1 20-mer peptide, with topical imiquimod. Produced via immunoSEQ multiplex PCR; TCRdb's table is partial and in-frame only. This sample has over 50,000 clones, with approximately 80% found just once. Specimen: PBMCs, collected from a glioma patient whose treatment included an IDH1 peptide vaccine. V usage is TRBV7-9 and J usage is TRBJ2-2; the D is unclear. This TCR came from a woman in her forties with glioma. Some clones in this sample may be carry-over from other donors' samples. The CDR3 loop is CASSQTQPPNTGELFF. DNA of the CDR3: TGTGCCAGCAGCCAAACCCAACCTCCTAACACCGGGGAGCTGTTTTTT.